The 9 T cell receptor beta chains reported below all come from one sample, sequenced in a study of radiotherapy plus CTLA-4 blockade in lung cancer. Produced via immunoSEQ multiplex PCR; TCRdb's table is partial and in-frame only. The repertoire includes around 110,000 clones, 81% of them detected once, and 3.3% sits in the top ten. The sequencing here drew on peripheral blood, taken from a patient treated with radiotherapy plus ipilimumab. Every receptor here comes from a human donor with non-small cell lung cancer that progressed on radiotherapy plus ipilimumab. Some clones in this sample may be carry-over from other donors' samples.

As for this clone: One end of the junction fails to match germline, which may point to a read error. The chain joins TRBV27 to TRBJ2-1; perhaps TRBD2 as D (5 bases). This CDR3 is built from 12 residues. In germline, CDR1 is MNHEY, CDR2 SMNVEV (reference sequence). CDR3 nucleotide sequence: TGTGTCAGCAGTTTATTGTCACTGCCGCGGGTCTTC. This translates into CVSSLLSLPRVF.

The chain couples TRBV19 to TRBJ2-5, with D uncertain. Per the germline V gene, CDR1 is LNHDA and CDR2 is SQIVND (reference sequence). V was cut by 6 bases and J by 0 bases, with 17 bases left in between. CDR3 length: 16 amino acids. The CDR3 loop is CASSFDGRTDQETQYF. The CDR3 DNA reads as TGTGCCAGTAGCTTCGACGGCCGGACGGACCAAGAGACCCAGTACTTC.

This sequence joins TRBV5-4 and TRBJ2-7; D possibly corresponds to TRBD2 (6 bases). The CDR3 is made up of 16 amino acids. Trimming stripped 6 bases from V and 4 bases from J, with 23 bases between. Looked up from germline, CDR1 is SGHNT and CDR2 is YYREEE (reference sequence). In nucleotides, the CDR3 is TGTGCCAGCACTACCAGGTCGGAGCGGGTCCAATACGAGCAGTACTTC. Protein sequence: CASTTRSERVQYEQYF.

There are a few counts of this clone. The J gene is TRBJ2-7, the V gene TRBV7-2; tentatively, D is TRBD2 (5 bases). V was shortened by 0 bases and J by 5 bases, with 8 bases between the two germline ends. Germline V gene data show CDR1 as SGHTA and CDR2 as FQGNSA. This CDR3 region has 13 residues. CDR3 in amino acids: CASSLAQEDEQYF. The CDR3 DNA reads as TGTGCCAGCAGCTTAGCTCAGGAGGACGAGCAGTACTTC.

For this clone: An end of the junction does not agree with germline; a read error may underlie this. Other DNA sequences in this specimen translate into the identical CDR3. The chain carries TRBV11-3 and TRBJ2-2; tentatively, D is TRBD1 or TRBD2 (5 bases each). Germline V CDR1 and CDR2: SGHNT, YENEEA. This CDR3 has 13 residues. CDR3: CASGRTREGELFF. The DNA of the CDR3 is TGTGCCAGCGGCAGAACGAGGGAAGGGGAACTGTTTTTT.

J is TRBJ1-2 and V is TRBV30; D not resolved. This CDR3 contains 18 residues. Trimming cost V 0 bases and J 0 bases, with 20 bases left between them. The germline gives CDR1 GTSNPN, CDR2 SVGIG (reference sequence). The CDR3: CAWSVTKSRWTSNYGYTF. CDR3 sequence (DNA): TGTGCCTGGAGTGTGACGAAGAGCCGGTGGACTTCTAACTATGGCTACACCTTC.

CDR3 loop: CASEWGDYNEQFF. CDR3 coding DNA: TGTGCCAGCGAGTGGGGGGATTACAATGAGCAGTTCTTC. The chain has TRBV5-6 and TRBJ2-1, with D possibly being TRBD2 (6 bases). V was pared by 7 bases and J by 4 bases, with 12 bases between. The germline V gene encodes CDR1 SGHDT and CDR2 YYEEEE. CDR3 length: 13 amino acids.

V gene TRBV5-6 combines with J gene TRBJ2-1; 8 positions agree with TRBD1. Looked up from germline, CDR1 is SGHDT and CDR2 is YYEEEE. This CDR3 comprises 16 residues. Trimming took 4 bases from V and 9 from J; bases not matched to a gene: 15. The CDR3 DNA follows: TGTGCCAGCAGCCCTATACAGGGGGATCTTGTTAGTGAGCAGTTCTTC. Protein sequence: CASSPIQGDLVSEQFF.

The chain links TRBV21-1 to TRBJ2-7; the table names TRBD1, a call not compared with the DNA. TRBV21-1 is shown as a pseudogene. The CDR3 sequence is 21 residues long. CDR3 nucleotide sequence: TGTGCCAGCAGCCGAAGAGAGGAAGGGACAGGGATTATTCGGGCGGCCTACGAGCAGTACTTC. Encoded protein: CASSRREEGTGIIRAAYEQYF.